The clone carrying this TCR beta chain has a handful of counts. What it binds is not known. Germline V gives CDR1 GTSNPN, CDR2 SVGIG (reference sequence). J was trimmed by 1 base and V by 2 bases; bases with no gene match: 3. The CDR3 is made up of 14 amino acids. Treatment specified: randomized to nivolumab then ipilimumab (arm A) or the reverse (arm B). This table comes from immunoSEQ multiplex PCR, and its TCRdb copy is limited to in-frame clones, with some not included. The table has 400 or so clones, just under 20% seen once. The entry originates in a study of sequential checkpoint blockade in melanoma. Study-wide background: 85 to 95 pretreatment tumor DNA samples were TCRβ immunosequenced. Twenty-two patients had tumor biopsies before treatment and at week 13. Study results and limitations: Tumor T-cell fraction and clonality correlated with PD-L1 and CD8+ counts.

The clonotype comes from a human donor with melanoma. The material was tumor tissue (inferred from file names), obtained from a patient given nivolumab and ipilimumab in sequence. The gene calls are TRBV30 and TRBJ1-2, with 8 bases fitting TRBD1. Written as DNA, the CDR3 is TGTGCCTGGAGTCCGGACAGGGTTAACTATGGCTACACCTTC. Its translation is CAWSPDRVNYGYTF.